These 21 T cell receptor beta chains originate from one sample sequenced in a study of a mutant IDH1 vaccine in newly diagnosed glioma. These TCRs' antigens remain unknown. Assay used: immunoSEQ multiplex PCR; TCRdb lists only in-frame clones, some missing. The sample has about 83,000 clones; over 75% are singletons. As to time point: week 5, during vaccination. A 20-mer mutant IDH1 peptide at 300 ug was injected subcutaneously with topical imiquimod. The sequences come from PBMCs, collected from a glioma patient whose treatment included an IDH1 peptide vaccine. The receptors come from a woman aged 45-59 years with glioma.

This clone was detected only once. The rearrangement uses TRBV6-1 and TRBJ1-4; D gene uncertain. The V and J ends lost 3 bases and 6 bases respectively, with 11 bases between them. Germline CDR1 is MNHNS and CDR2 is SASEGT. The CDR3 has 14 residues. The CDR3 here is CASSDLFSDEKLFF. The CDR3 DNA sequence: TGTGCCAGCAGTGACCTGTTTTCGGATGAAAAACTGTTTTTT.

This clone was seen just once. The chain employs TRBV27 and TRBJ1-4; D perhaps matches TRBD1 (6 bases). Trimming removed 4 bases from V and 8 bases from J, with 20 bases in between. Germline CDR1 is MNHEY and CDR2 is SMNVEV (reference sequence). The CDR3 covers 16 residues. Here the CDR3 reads CASSWGAWGKEEKLFF. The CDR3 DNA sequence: TGTGCCAGCAGTTGGGGGGCCTGGGGCAAGGAGGAAAAACTGTTTTTT.

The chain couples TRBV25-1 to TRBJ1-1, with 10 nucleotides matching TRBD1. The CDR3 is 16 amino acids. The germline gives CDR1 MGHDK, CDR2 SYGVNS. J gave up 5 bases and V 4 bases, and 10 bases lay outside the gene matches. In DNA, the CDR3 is TGTGCCAGCAGTGGCTCATCCGGGACAGGGGTTACTGAAGCTTTCTTT. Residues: CASSGSSGTGVTEAFF.

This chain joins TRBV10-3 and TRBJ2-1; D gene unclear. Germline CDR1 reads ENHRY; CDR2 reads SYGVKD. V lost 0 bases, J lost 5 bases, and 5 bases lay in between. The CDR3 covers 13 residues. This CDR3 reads CAISESQNNEQFF. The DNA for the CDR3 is TGTGCCATCAGTGAGTCGCAGAACAATGAGCAGTTCTTC.

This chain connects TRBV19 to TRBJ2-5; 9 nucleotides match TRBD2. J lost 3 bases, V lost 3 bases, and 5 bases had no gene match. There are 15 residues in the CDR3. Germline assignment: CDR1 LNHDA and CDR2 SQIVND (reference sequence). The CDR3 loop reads CASSILPSGKETQYF. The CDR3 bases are TGTGCCAGTAGTATTCTTCCTAGCGGGAAAGAGACCCAGTACTTC.

CDR3 in amino acids: CASRIGGTEAFF. CDR3 sequence (DNA): TGCGCCAGCAGGATAGGGGGAACTGAAGCTTTCTTT. The rearrangement links TRBV5-1 to TRBJ1-1; D might be TRBD1 (6 bases). Trimming cost V 5 bases and J 5 bases, with 10 bases left between them. CDR1 is SGHRS, CDR2 YFSETQ, per germline. The CDR3 has 12 amino acids.

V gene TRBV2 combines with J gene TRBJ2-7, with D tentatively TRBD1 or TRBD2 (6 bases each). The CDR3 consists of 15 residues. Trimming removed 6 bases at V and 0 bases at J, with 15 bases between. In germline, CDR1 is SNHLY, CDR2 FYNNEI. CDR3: CASREGGFSSYEQYF. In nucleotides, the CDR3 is TGTGCCAGCAGGGAGGGGGGCTTCAGCTCCTACGAGCAGTACTTC.

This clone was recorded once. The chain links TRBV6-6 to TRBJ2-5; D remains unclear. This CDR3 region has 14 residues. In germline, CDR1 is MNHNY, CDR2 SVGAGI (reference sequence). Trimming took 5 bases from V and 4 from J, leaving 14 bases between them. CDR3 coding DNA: TGTGCCAGCAGTCCACCCTCGATGGGAGAGACCCAGTACTTC. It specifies CASSPPSMGETQYF.

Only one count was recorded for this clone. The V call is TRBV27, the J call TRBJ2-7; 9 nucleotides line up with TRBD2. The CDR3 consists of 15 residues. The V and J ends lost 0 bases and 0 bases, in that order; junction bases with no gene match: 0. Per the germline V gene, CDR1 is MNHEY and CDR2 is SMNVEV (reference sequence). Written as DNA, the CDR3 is TGTGCCAGCAGTTTATCTAGCGGGAGCTCCTACGAGCAGTACTTC. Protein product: CASSLSSGSSYEQYF.

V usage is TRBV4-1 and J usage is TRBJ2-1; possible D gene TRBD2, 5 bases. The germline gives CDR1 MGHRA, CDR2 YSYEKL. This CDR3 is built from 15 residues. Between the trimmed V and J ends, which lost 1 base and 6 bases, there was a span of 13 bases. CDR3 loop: CASSQVRREGNEQFF. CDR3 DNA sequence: TGCGCCAGCAGCCAAGTTAGACGGGAAGGCAATGAGCAGTTCTTC.

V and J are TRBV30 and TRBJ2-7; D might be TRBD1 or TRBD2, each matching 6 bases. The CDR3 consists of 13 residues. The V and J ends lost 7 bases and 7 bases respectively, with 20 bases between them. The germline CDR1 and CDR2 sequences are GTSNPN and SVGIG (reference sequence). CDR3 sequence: CALGQGGPREQYF. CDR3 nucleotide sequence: TGTGCCTTGGGGCAAGGGGGGCCTAGGGAGCAGTACTTC.

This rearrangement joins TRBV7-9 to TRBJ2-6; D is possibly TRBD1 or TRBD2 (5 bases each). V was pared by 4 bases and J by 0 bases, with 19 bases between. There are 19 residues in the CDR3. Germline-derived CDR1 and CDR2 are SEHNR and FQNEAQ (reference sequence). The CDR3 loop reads CASSSTRDLAHSGANVLTF. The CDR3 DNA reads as TGTGCCAGCAGCTCAACCCGGGACCTCGCACACTCTGGGGCCAACGTCCTGACTTTC.

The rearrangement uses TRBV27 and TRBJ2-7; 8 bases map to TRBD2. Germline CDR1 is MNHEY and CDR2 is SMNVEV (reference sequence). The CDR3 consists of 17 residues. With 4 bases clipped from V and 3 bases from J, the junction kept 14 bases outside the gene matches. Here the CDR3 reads CASSSRLAHPEVYEQYF. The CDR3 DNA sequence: TGTGCCAGCAGTTCCCGACTAGCGCACCCGGAGGTCTACGAGCAGTACTTC.

CDR3 residues: CATGAAGQGYGYTF. DNA of the CDR3: TGTGCCACTGGGGCGGCAGGGCAAGGCTATGGCTACACCTTC. This chain uses TRBV28 with TRBJ1-2; TRBD1 is a possible D gene (5 bases). The CDR3 is 14 residues long. The V gene lost 10 bases and the J gene lost 4 bases, with 19 bases spanning the gap. The V gene's germline CDR1 is MDHEN and CDR2 SYDVKM.

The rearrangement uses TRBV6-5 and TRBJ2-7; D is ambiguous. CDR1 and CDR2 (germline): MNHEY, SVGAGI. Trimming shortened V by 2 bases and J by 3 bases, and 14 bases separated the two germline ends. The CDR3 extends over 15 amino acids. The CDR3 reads CASSYTSGRNYEQYF. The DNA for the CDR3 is TGTGCCAGCAGTTACACGTCAGGTCGAAACTACGAGCAGTACTTC.

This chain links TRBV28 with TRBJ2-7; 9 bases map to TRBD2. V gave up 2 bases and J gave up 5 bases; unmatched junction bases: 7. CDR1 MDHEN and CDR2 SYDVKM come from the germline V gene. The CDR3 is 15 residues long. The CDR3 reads CASSLGGRASHEQYF. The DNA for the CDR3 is TGTGCCAGCAGTTTAGGCGGGAGGGCGTCCCACGAGCAGTACTTC.

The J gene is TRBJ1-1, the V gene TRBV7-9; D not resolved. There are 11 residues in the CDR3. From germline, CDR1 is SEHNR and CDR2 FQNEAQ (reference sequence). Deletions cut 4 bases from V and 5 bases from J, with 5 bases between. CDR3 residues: CASSSSTEAFF. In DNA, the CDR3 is TGTGCCAGCAGCTCGAGTACTGAAGCTTTCTTT.

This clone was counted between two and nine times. CDR3 amino acids: CASRKDREAGELFF. In DNA, the CDR3 is TGTGCCAGCAGAAAGGACAGGGAAGCCGGGGAGCTGTTTTTT. This chain links TRBV7-9 with TRBJ2-2; 8 bases are a match to TRBD1. This CDR3 has 14 residues. Germline CDR1 and CDR2: SEHNR and FQNEAQ (reference sequence). The junction had 6 bases not matched to a gene; V was cut back by 6 bases and J by 6 bases.

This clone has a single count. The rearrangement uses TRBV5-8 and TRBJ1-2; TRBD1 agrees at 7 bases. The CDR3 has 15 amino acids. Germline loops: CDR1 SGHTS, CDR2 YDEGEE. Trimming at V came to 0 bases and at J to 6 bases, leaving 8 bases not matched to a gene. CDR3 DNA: TGTGCCAGCAGCTTGGACAGGGGAAGTTTTGATGGCTACACCTTC. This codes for CASSLDRGSFDGYTF.

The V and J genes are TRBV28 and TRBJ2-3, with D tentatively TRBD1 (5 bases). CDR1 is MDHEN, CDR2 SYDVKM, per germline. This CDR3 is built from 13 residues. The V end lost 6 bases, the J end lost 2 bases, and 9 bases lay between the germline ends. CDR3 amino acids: CASRPTDTDTQYF. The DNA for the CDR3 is TGTGCCAGCAGACCGACAGACACAGATACGCAGTATTTT.

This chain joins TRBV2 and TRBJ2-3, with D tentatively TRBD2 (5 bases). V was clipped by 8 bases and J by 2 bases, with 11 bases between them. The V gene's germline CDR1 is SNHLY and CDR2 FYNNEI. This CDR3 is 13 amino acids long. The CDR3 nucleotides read TGTGCCAGCGCCGAGGGCATCACAGATACGCAGTATTTT. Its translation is CASAEGITDTQYF.